The 23 T cell receptor beta chains below come from one sample, sequenced in a study of blood T cell repertoires in COVID-19. Sequencing used immunoSEQ multiplex PCR; TCRdb keeps in-frame clones, though not all of them. This sample carries 150,000 or so clones, around 90% of them seen once, and the ten largest clones take about 26%. The sample consisted of peripheral blood. These receptors were obtained from a man aged 55 to 70 with acute or convalescent COVID-19.

The genes are TRBV30 and TRBJ2-1; maybe TRBD1 (5 bases). CDR1 is GTSNPN, CDR2 SVGIG, per germline (reference sequence). The V end lost 0 bases, the J end lost 4 bases, and 7 bases lay between the germline ends. The CDR3 has 13 residues. DNA for the CDR3: TGTGCCTGGAGTGTGGGGCAGTACAATGAGCAGTTCTTC. Its protein is CAWSVGQYNEQFF.

The rearrangement links TRBV30 to TRBJ1-4; D is unclear. Trimming left V 2 bases short and J 3 bases short, with 16 bases between. From germline, CDR1 is GTSNPN and CDR2 SVGIG (reference sequence). CDR3 length: 16 residues. Here the CDR3 reads CAWSRTREFPNEKLFF. CDR3 bases: TGTGCCTGGAGTCGTACGAGGGAATTTCCTAATGAAAAACTGTTTTTT.

CDR3 sequence (DNA): TGTGCCAGCAGCTTAACCGGGATCAGCACAGATACGCAGTATTTT. It yields the protein CASSLTGISTDTQYF. The chain uses TRBV7-2 and TRBJ2-3, with a possible D match to TRBD2 (5 bases). Germline CDR1 SGHTA, CDR2 FQGNSA. The length of the CDR3 is 15 residues. V lost 2 bases, J lost 0 bases, and 9 bases lay in between.

This clone was detected once. V usage is TRBV30 and J usage is TRBJ2-7; 8 bases match TRBD2. The germline gives CDR1 GTSNPN, CDR2 SVGIG (reference sequence). Trimming took 0 bases from V and 0 from J; bases not matched to a gene: 7. The CDR3 contains 16 residues. The CDR3 sequence is CAWSVRSSGLSYEQYF. Written as DNA, the CDR3 is TGTGCCTGGAGTGTACGGTCTAGCGGGCTCTCCTACGAGCAGTACTTC.

The chain joins TRBV11-2 to TRBJ1-5, with 7 bases fitting TRBD1. Germline CDR1 reads SGHAT; CDR2 reads FQNNGV. The CDR3 runs 15 residues. V shed 2 bases and J 3 bases; nucleotides not matched to a gene: 4. The CDR3 loop reads CASSLTGADNQPQHF. In DNA, the CDR3 is TGTGCCAGCAGCTTAACAGGGGCGGACAATCAGCCCCAGCATTTT.

This clone was counted between two and nine times. The rearrangement uses TRBV11-3 and TRBJ1-1, with TRBD1 matching 9 bases. Germline CDR1 is SGHNT and CDR2 is YENEEA. The CDR3 runs 20 residues. V dropped 5 bases and J dropped 0; count of bases not matched to a gene: 19. CDR3: CASSLYVPGQGSTMNTEAFF. The CDR3 nucleotides are TGTGCCAGCAGCCTCTATGTCCCGGGACAGGGTTCAACGATGAACACTGAAGCTTTCTTT.

The chain couples TRBV6-6 to TRBJ1-3, with 7 bases identical to TRBD1. CDR3 length equals 17 residues. J was trimmed by 0 bases and V by 5 bases; bases with no gene match: 10. The germline V gene has CDR1 MNHNY and CDR2 SVGAGI (reference sequence). In DNA, the CDR3 is TGTGCCAGCAGTCTAGCAGTTACAGGGGTCTCTGGAAACACCATATATTTT. It translates to CASSLAVTGVSGNTIYF.

The rearrangement links TRBV24-1 to TRBJ2-1, with 11 bases that match TRBD1. The CDR3 runs to 17 residues. Germline CDR1 reads KGHDR; CDR2 reads SFDVKD. V lost 1 base to trimming and J lost 6 bases; unmatched junction nucleotides: 7. As DNA, the CDR3 is TGTGCCACCAGTGATTTTCGTCCCGGGACAGGGGGCAATGAGCAGTTCTTC. This codes for CATSDFRPGTGGNEQFF.

This clone was observed a handful of times. The chain links TRBV7-9 to TRBJ2-7; a weak D match, TRBD2 (6 bases). V was shortened by 5 bases and J by 4 bases, with 12 bases between the two germline ends. This CDR3 comprises 13 residues. CDR1 SEHNR and CDR2 FQNEAQ come from the germline V gene (reference sequence). For the CDR3, the DNA is TGTGCCAGCAGCCCGGAGGGCCGATACGAGCAGTACTTC. It translates to CASSPEGRYEQYF.

J is TRBJ1-3 and V is TRBV6-6; tentatively, D is TRBD1 (5 bases). This CDR3 contains 14 residues. Deletions cut 0 bases from V and 3 bases from J, with 6 bases between. Germline assignment: CDR1 MNHNY and CDR2 SVGAGI (reference sequence). CDR3 in amino acids: CASSYSGDGNTIYF. The DNA of the CDR3 is TGTGCCAGCAGTTACTCAGGGGATGGAAACACCATATATTTT.

This clone has only one observation. The V call is TRBV5-1, the J call TRBJ1-3, with 9 positions matching TRBD1. Trimming at V came to 0 bases and at J to 0 bases, leaving 10 bases not matched to a gene. CDR1 and CDR2 (germline): SGHRS, YFSETQ. The CDR3 spans 19 residues. The CDR3 reads CASSLAPGQGRLSGNTIYF. DNA of the CDR3: TGCGCCAGCAGCTTGGCGCCAGGACAGGGGAGGCTCTCTGGAAACACCATATATTTT.

The chain combines TRBV19 with TRBJ1-1, with D possibly matching TRBD1 (6 bases). The CDR3 totals 13 residues. Trimming pared 5 bases from V and 5 bases from J, leaving 12 bases between. Germline V gene lookup returns CDR1 LNHDA and CDR2 SQIVND (reference sequence). Here the CDR3 DNA reads TGTGCCAGTAGTTTAACAGGGCATACTGAAGCTTTCTTT. Translated: CASSLTGHTEAFF.

This chain links TRBV10-3 with TRBJ2-3; D is unresolved. CDR3 length: 14 amino acids. The germline V gene has CDR1 ENHRY and CDR2 SYGVKD. Trimming cost V 10 bases and J 0 bases, with 14 bases left between them. The CDR3 reads CATRSSTSTDTQYF. The CDR3 DNA reads TGTGCCACCAGGAGTTCCACTAGCACAGATACGCAGTATTTT.

The V and J genes are TRBV7-2 and TRBJ1-1; TRBD1 matches at 8 bases. This CDR3 has 14 amino acids. V dropped 6 bases and J dropped 3; count of bases not matched to a gene: 6. Germline V gene lookup returns CDR1 SGHTA and CDR2 FQGNSA. For the CDR3, the DNA is TGTGCCAGCAGACTGACAGGGGAGGACACTGAAGCTTTCTTT. Translation gives CASRLTGEDTEAFF. The variable domain in full, with the rest retrieved from reference TRBV7-2 and TRBJ1-1, is GAGVSQSPSNKVTEKGKDVELRCDPISGHTALYWYRQSLGQGLEFLIYFQGNSAPDKSGLPSDRFSAERTGGSVSTLTIQRTQQEDSAVYLCASRLTGEDTEAFFGQGTRLTVV.

About this clone: At one of its ends the junction is not consistent with the germline gene, which may arise from a read error. The chain links TRBV27 to TRBJ1-1; D possibly corresponds to TRBD1 (6 bases). In germline, CDR1 is MNHEY, CDR2 SMNVEV (reference sequence). This CDR3 comprises 13 residues. The CDR3 is CASRLWGLTEAFF. The CDR3 coding sequence is TGTGCCAGCAGATTATGGGGGCTCACTGAAGCTTTCTTT.

This chain links TRBV30 with TRBJ1-3; D is undetermined. V lost 4 bases, J lost 2 bases, and 12 bases lay in between. Germline V lookup: CDR1 GTSNPN, CDR2 SVGIG (reference sequence). This CDR3 is 14 amino acids long. CDR3 nucleotide sequence: TGTGCCTGGACTACAGCCGTTCCTGGAAACACCATATATTTT. Translated: CAWTTAVPGNTIYF. The variable domain in full, with the rest retrieved from reference TRBV30 and TRBJ1-3, is SQTIHQWPATLVQPVGSPLSLECTVEGTSNPNLYWYRQAAGRGLQLLFYSVGIGQISSEVPQNLSASRPQDRQFILSSKKLLLSDSGFYLCAWTTAVPGNTIYFGEGSWLTVV.

V gene TRBV4-1 combines with J gene TRBJ1-6, with D uncertain. In germline, CDR1 is MGHRA, CDR2 YSYEKL. The V end was cut by 0 bases, the J end by 7 bases, with 13 bases between. This CDR3 has 16 amino acids. In DNA form, the CDR3 reads TGCGCCAGCAGCCAAGAAGGCCCCAGGTTGAATTCACCCCTCCACTTT. It encodes CASSQEGPRLNSPLHF.

This clone came up once. The V and J genes are TRBV27 and TRBJ1-1, with D unclear. CDR1 and CDR2 (germline): MNHEY, SMNVEV (reference sequence). V dropped 8 bases and J dropped 6 bases, with 13 bases sitting between them. The CDR3 consists of 12 residues. The CDR3 DNA sequence: TGTGCCAGCTCAGAGGGTAGGGCTGAAGCTTTCTTT. Translated, it gives CASSEGRAEAFF.

The rearrangement links TRBV3-1 (or the pseudogene TRBV3-2) to TRBJ2-2, with D possibly matching TRBD1 (5 bases). V was shortened by 1 base and J by 5 bases, with 14 bases between the two germline ends. CDR3 length equals 16 residues. Looked up from germline, CDR1 is LGHDT and CDR2 is YNNKEL (reference sequence). The CDR3 protein is CASSQAGTAGTGELFF. The CDR3 DNA reads TGTGCCAGCAGCCAAGCCGGCACCGCAGGGACCGGGGAGCTGTTTTTT.

The chain couples TRBV30 to TRBJ2-3; 9 bases fit TRBD2. V lost 2 bases, J lost 0 bases, and 12 bases stayed unmatched. Germline V CDR1 and CDR2: GTSNPN, SVGIG (reference sequence). CDR3 length: 18 residues. CDR3 loop: CAWSLLAGHGSSTDTQYF. In nucleotides, the CDR3 is TGTGCCTGGAGTCTACTAGCGGGCCATGGGTCTAGCACAGATACGCAGTATTTT. Filled out from reference TRBV30 and TRBJ2-3, the complete variable domain reads SQTIHQWPATLVQPVGSPLSLECTVEGTSNPNLYWYRQAAGRGLQLLFYSVGIGQISSEVPQNLSASRPQDRQFILSSKKLLLSDSGFYLCAWSLLAGHGSSTDTQYFGPGTRLTVL.

The chain couples TRBV11-2 to TRBJ1-4, with 12 bases fitting TRBD1. With 3 bases clipped from V and 3 bases from J, the junction kept 8 bases outside the gene matches. CDR1 is SGHAT, CDR2 FQNNGV, per germline. The CDR3 has 18 residues. CDR3 residues: CASSFDPGQGAANEKLFF. The DNA of the CDR3 is TGTGCCAGCAGCTTTGACCCGGGACAGGGGGCCGCTAATGAAAAACTGTTTTTT.

The chain links TRBV6-1 to TRBJ1-5, with D tentatively TRBD1 (5 bases). Germline V gives CDR1 MNHNS, CDR2 SASEGT. Trimming took off 3 bases at V and 10 bases at J, with 16 bases between the two ends. The CDR3 totals 14 residues. As DNA, the CDR3 is TGTGCCAGCAGTGATGGAGCAGGGCTCAAACCCCAGCATTTT. This codes for CASSDGAGLKPQHF.

The CDR3 DNA reads TGTGCCAGCAGCCCTATAAAGGAGTACCAAGAGACCCAGTACTTC. Translating it yields CASSPIKEYQETQYF. V and J are TRBV5-6 and TRBJ2-5; no reliable D call. CDR1 is SGHDT, CDR2 YYEEEE, per germline. This CDR3 is 15 amino acids long. The V end lost 4 bases, the J end lost 0 bases, and 13 bases lay between the germline ends.